Presented here are 4 T cell receptor beta chains from one specimen sequenced in a study of PD-1 blockade in classical Hodgkin lymphoma. Brentuximab vedotin exposure varied among the patients, all of whom had relapsed after autologous stem cell transplantation. Only in-frame clones appear in the TCRdb table, and some are missing; sequencing was by immunoSEQ multiplex PCR. The sample lists approximately 61,000 clones; around 89% were seen once. The sequences come from peripheral blood mononuclear cells (PBMCs), collected at baseline. Source of these receptors: a human donor with classical Hodgkin lymphoma.

The chain links TRBV29-1 to TRBJ1-1; TRBD1 is a possible D gene (5 bases). CDR3 length: 14 residues. Between the trimmed V and J ends, which lost 0 bases and 10 bases, there was a span of 18 bases. The germline V gene encodes CDR1 SQVTM and CDR2 ANQGSEA. The CDR3 DNA follows: TGCAGCGTTGAAGATGGTAGTAGACGGAGGGGAGCTTTCTTT. It codes for CSVEDGSRRRGAFF.

The chain has TRBV7-9 and TRBJ2-2, with 7 bases matching TRBD1. The CDR3 has 17 amino acids. Germline trimming cut 2 bases from V and 2 bases from J; bases unmatched to any gene: 8. Germline CDR1 reads SEHNR; CDR2 reads FQNEAQ (reference sequence). CDR3 amino acids: CASSLPSGQRNTGELFF. The CDR3 DNA reads as TGTGCCAGCAGCTTACCCTCGGGACAGCGAAACACCGGGGAGCTGTTTTTT.

This chain joins TRBV25-1 and TRBJ2-7; the D gene could be TRBD1 or TRBD2 (6 bases each). The CDR3 spans 13 residues. Germline V gives CDR1 MGHDK, CDR2 SYGVNS. Trimming cost V 8 bases and J 3 bases, with 14 bases left between them. The CDR3, as DNA: TGTGCCAGCGGGGGGCAGGGAGGCTACGAGCAGTACTTC. It encodes CASGGQGGYEQYF.

The V call is TRBV7-9, the J call TRBJ2-4; D unclear. The CDR3 loop spans 14 amino acids. Germline loops: CDR1 SEHNR, CDR2 FQNEAQ (reference sequence). Trimming shortened V by 0 bases and J by 13 bases, and 16 bases separated the two germline ends. Here the CDR3 reads CASSLAADASRQYF. In nucleotides, the CDR3 is TGTGCCAGCAGCTTAGCGGCCGACGCATCTAGACAGTACTTC. Using reference TRBV7-9 and TRBJ2-4 for the parts outside the CDR3, the full variable domain is DTGVSQNPRHKITKRGQNVTFRCDPISEHNRLYWYRQTLGQGPEFLTYFQNEAQLEKSRLLSDRFSAERPKGSFSTLEIQRTEQGDSAMYLCASSLAADASRQYFGAGTRLSVL.